A selection of T cell receptor beta chains follows, all from one sample in a study of T cell changes during pregnancy in multiple sclerosis. The assay was immunoSEQ multiplex PCR, and TCRdb's table has in-frame clones only and misses some. In the table there are around 41,000 clones, about nine tenths of which are singletons. The source was CD4+ T cells from peripheral blood mononuclear cells, collected in the third trimester of pregnancy. All receptors come from a female donor in good health, enrolled as a control in a pregnancy study. Both conserved end residues are part of each CDR3.

v_gene | CDR3aa
TRBV2 | CASSATGFTEAFF
TRBV5-1 | CASSLTGSDYGYTF
TRBV5-6 | CASSLGPGVNTEAFF
TRBV19 | CASRSSDQETQYF
TRBV19 | CASSIRGHGGEQFF
TRBV6-6 | CASSYERGGLKETQYF
TRBV1 | CTSSQDPGMGNQPQHF
TRBV4-1 | CASSQVGKGQNTEAFF
TRBV4-1 | CASSRPGTKETQYF
TRBV19 | CASSIEGQWNEQFF
TRBV2 | CASSDGGRTQYF
TRBV5-5 | CASSSTGMSQSYNSPLHF
TRBV19 | CASSIYADSRNTIYF
TRBV15 | CATSRRTGVVETQYF
TRBV28 | CASTPAGQFLTPYEQYF
TRBV12-5 | CASGLPGEGEQFF
TRBV28 | CASRGGTRRPNNEQFF
TRBV6-1 | CASTLQTGVETQYF
TRBV18 | CASSPLDSYNEQFF
TRBV5-1 | CASSLEGDTTYYGYTF
TRBV7-9 | CASTTYNEQFF
TRBV6-1 | CASRLGQGGSYEQYF
TRBV7-6 | CASSLKRYNEQFF
TRBV19 | CASSTKTQGTEAFF
TRBV29-1 | CSGGGIGNTIYF
TRBV28 | CASSFAGLGKNIQYF
TRBV7-9 | CASSRQGWDQPQHF
TRBV28 | CASTSGGGAPSSYEQYF
TRBV14 | CASSQGQPYGYTF
TRBV6-4 | CASSDSYGGRGRVNEQFF
TRBV15 | CATSRAGTEAFF
TRBV4-1 | CASSQEGTEETQYF
TRBV5-6 | CASRGSGRNTQYF